This entry describes one TCR beta chain. Antigen: not known. This sample stems from a study of human versus mouse CDR3 diversity and MHC coevolution. Study conclusions and caveats: Mice had fewer CDR3 deletions and insertions than humans on average. Six MHC II alleles selected the human T cells.

Produced via immunoSEQ multiplex PCR; TCRdb's table is partial and in-frame only. The sample yields more than 55,000 clones, 94% seen once. Germline values: CDR1 SGHAT, CDR2 FQNNGV. V was clipped by 4 bases and J by 4 bases, with 10 bases between them. The CDR3 length is 13 residues. Cells were CD45RO-negative CD62L-positive naive CD4 T cells sorted from PBMCs. This clonotype originated in a person in their 60s in good health. This chain joins TRBV11-2 and TRBJ1-1, with D perhaps matching TRBD1 (5 bases). The sequenced sample consisted of naive CD4+ T cells from blood. The subset was: CD45RO-negative CD62L-positive naive CD4 T cells. CDR3 loop: CASSSRGTTEAFF. In nucleotides, the CDR3 is TGTGCCAGCAGCTCACGGGGGACCACTGAAGCTTTCTTT.